The clone carrying this T cell receptor (beta chain) was seen a handful of times. No antigen is known for it. A 5'RACE reaction primed in the constant segment made cDNA libraries of TCR alpha and TCR beta, and these carried sample barcodes and UMIs. In TCRdb, the 5' RACE reads were re-called with MiXCR into one record per CDR3 protein. This table holds some 150,000 distinct CDR3 sequences, around 27% found once. The trim removed 0 bases at V and 5 bases at J, leaving 4 bases unmatched. The germline gives CDR1 SGHVS, CDR2 FQNEAQ. CDR3 length: 15 amino acids. This entry belongs to a study of T-cell memory formation after mild COVID-19. Turning to the study itself: Clusters were largely donor specific. Study-level results: While clones contracting from day 15 to 85 were balanced between CD4 and CD8, later expanders leaned CD4+. Cross-reactive memory appears to have joined, as suggested by some responding clones showing up in pre-infection memory.

J is TRBJ2-3 and V is TRBV7-8, with 8 positions matching TRBD1. The sample was PBMCs or a T cell subset sorted from them (not recorded which). The sequence was collected from an adult woman who had mild COVID-19 (a few samples of this study predate the infection). Cell type and time point are not known. CDR3 nucleotides: TGTGCCAGCAGCTTAGCGTGGACAGGGAAAGATACGCAGTATTTT. As protein: CASSLAWTGKDTQYF.